Below are 21 T cell receptor beta chains sequenced from a single sample in a study of T cell responses to AZD1222 COVID-19 vaccine. Here immunoSEQ multiplex PCR was the method, and the copy in TCRdb shows in-frame clones only, minus some. The sample has some 120,000 clones, approximately 92% seen once. Here the sequenced sample was peripheral blood, taken 28 days after the second AZD1222 dose. These receptors were collected from an adult who received the AZD1222 COVID-19 vaccine.

The chain joins TRBV5-4 to TRBJ1-1; D may be TRBD1 (5 bases). The CDR3 extends over 15 amino acids. Germline V CDR1 and CDR2: SGHNT, YYREEE (reference sequence). V lost 0 bases and J 6 bases, leaving 15 bases between the germline ends. The CDR3 nucleotides read TGTGCCAGCAGCTTGGTGGCAGGGAGGGAGGCTGAAGCTTTCTTT. Translating gives CASSLVAGREAEAFF.

The CDR3 nucleotides read TGTGCCAGCAGCGCCGCCCTCAGGGGATCGGACTATGGCTACACCTTC. Protein product: CASSAALRGSDYGYTF. This chain uses TRBV5-4 with TRBJ1-2; D perhaps matches TRBD1 (6 bases). This CDR3 has 16 residues. The germline CDR1 and CDR2 sequences are SGHNT and YYREEE (reference sequence). The ends were cut back, 4 bases at V and 3 bases at J, with 19 bases in the middle.

This clone was seen just once. J is TRBJ2-1 and V is TRBV27, with a possible D match to TRBD2 (5 bases). V was pared by 5 bases and J by 0 bases, with 14 bases between. Germline V gene sequence: CDR1 MNHEY, CDR2 SMNVEV (reference sequence). The CDR3 sequence is 16 residues long. The CDR3 reads CASSGYSAHSYNEQFF. CDR3 nucleotides: TGTGCCAGCAGTGGATATAGCGCGCACTCCTACAATGAGCAGTTCTTC.

V is TRBV27 and J is TRBJ2-1; 7 bases agree with TRBD1. From germline, CDR1 is MNHEY and CDR2 SMNVEV (reference sequence). This CDR3 region has 15 residues. Trimming at V came to 6 bases and at J to 3 bases, leaving 8 bases not matched to a gene. CDR3 DNA sequence: TGTGCCAGCAGCTTAGACAGGGTGAGCTACAATGAGCAGTTCTTC. Residues: CASSLDRVSYNEQFF.

The V and J genes are TRBV5-4 and TRBJ1-1; D is possibly TRBD1 (5 bases). The germline V and J ends were trimmed by 1 base and 4 bases, with 14 bases remaining between them. The CDR3 runs 15 residues. CDR1 SGHNT and CDR2 YYREEE come from the germline V gene (reference sequence). This CDR3 reads CASSLPTQGATEAFF. CDR3 coding DNA: TGTGCCAGCAGCTTGCCGACCCAGGGTGCCACTGAAGCTTTCTTT.

This rearrangement joins TRBV7-2 to TRBJ2-5; unclear D gene. Trimming pared 1 base from V and 4 bases from J, leaving 4 bases between. The CDR3 has 12 amino acids. The germline gives CDR1 SGHTA, CDR2 FQGNSA. CDR3 sequence: CASSLVLETQYF. The CDR3 DNA reads as TGTGCCAGCAGCTTAGTTCTAGAGACCCAGTACTTC.

V is TRBV5-1 and J is TRBJ2-1; possible D gene TRBD1, 7 bases. CDR3 length equals 14 residues. Trimming pared 2 bases from V and 5 bases from J, leaving 11 bases between. Germline CDR1 SGHRS, CDR2 YFSETQ. The CDR3 is CASSFGGTDNEQFF. The CDR3 DNA is TGCGCCAGCAGCTTCGGCGGGACAGACAATGAGCAGTTCTTC.

The V call is TRBV5-1, the J call TRBJ2-1; no reliable D call. This CDR3 is 13 amino acids long. With 0 bases removed from V and 7 bases from J, the gap between germline ends came to 8 bases. Germline loops: CDR1 SGHRS, CDR2 YFSETQ. CDR3 coding DNA: TGCGCCAGCAGCTTGGAAAGGCGGAATGAGCAGTTCTTC. Protein product: CASSLERRNEQFF.

The rearrangement links TRBV11-2 to TRBJ2-7; D uncertain. The CDR3 sequence is 14 residues long. CDR1 is SGHAT and CDR2 is FQNNGV in the germline V gene. Between the trimmed V and J ends, which lost 2 bases and 5 bases, there was a span of 13 bases. The CDR3 loop is CASSLYVFRDEQYF. In DNA form, the CDR3 reads TGTGCCAGCAGCTTATACGTTTTTCGCGACGAGCAGTACTTC.

The V and J genes are TRBV7-2 and TRBJ1-4, with no clear D. Germline V gene sequence: CDR1 SGHTA, CDR2 FQGNSA. V was shortened by 3 bases and J by 3 bases, with 11 bases between the two germline ends. This CDR3 contains 15 residues. The CDR3 reads CASSLQVGANEKLFF. The DNA of the CDR3 is TGTGCCAGCAGCTTGCAAGTGGGTGCTAATGAAAAACTGTTTTTT.

The chain links TRBV6-5 to TRBJ1-4; the match to TRBD1 covers 7 bases. The ends lost 6 bases at V and 2 bases at J; junction bases unmatched: 6. CDR3 size: 15 residues. Germline CDR1 is MNHEY and CDR2 is SVGAGI. The CDR3 spells CASRDRVGTNEKLFF. The CDR3 DNA is TGTGCCAGCAGAGACAGGGTCGGCACTAATGAAAAACTGTTTTTT.

The DNA for the CDR3 is TGTGCCAGTAGTATGTCGACCTATGGCTACACCTTC. It specifies CASSMSTYGYTF. V usage is TRBV19 and J usage is TRBJ1-2; D is ambiguous. This CDR3 contains 12 residues. Trimming took 3 bases from V and 4 from J, leaving 6 bases between them. CDR1 is LNHDA and CDR2 is SQIVND in the germline V gene (reference sequence).

The rearrangement uses TRBV5-6 and TRBJ2-3; TRBD2 agrees at 10 bases. Trimming at V came to 0 bases and at J to 8 bases, leaving 9 bases not matched to a gene. In germline, CDR1 is SGHDT, CDR2 YYEEEE. The CDR3 spans 16 residues. The CDR3 bases are TGTGCCAGCAGCTTGGTGCCTAGCGGGAGTGGCGCTACGCAGTATTTT. Translation gives CASSLVPSGSGATQYF.

The genes are TRBV9 and TRBJ1-6; no clear D. CDR1 is SGDLS, CDR2 YYNGEE, per germline. The CDR3 runs 13 residues. Trimming stripped 3 bases from V and 9 bases from J, with 10 bases between. CDR3 residues: CASSASGVSPLHF. The CDR3 nucleotides read TGTGCCAGCAGCGCATCTGGGGTTTCACCCCTCCACTTT.

The V gene is TRBV4-1, the J gene TRBJ2-3; D not certain. Deletions cut 1 base from V and 2 bases from J, with 13 bases between. The CDR3 runs 16 residues. Germline V gives CDR1 MGHRA, CDR2 YSYEKL. Here the CDR3 reads CASSQVVSLVTDTQYF. In DNA form, the CDR3 reads TGCGCCAGCAGCCAAGTTGTCTCCCTCGTCACAGATACGCAGTATTTT.

The chain recombines TRBV13 with TRBJ1-3; no definite D call. Trimming removed 4 bases from V and 4 bases from J, with 8 bases in between. There are 13 residues in the CDR3. Germline assignment: CDR1 PRHDT and CDR2 FYEKMQ (reference sequence). CDR3 amino acids: CASSSEKGNTIYF. CDR3 coding DNA: TGTGCCAGCAGCTCAGAGAAAGGAAACACCATATATTTT. The full variable domain, rest sourced from reference TRBV13 and TRBJ1-3, is AAGVIQSPRHLIKEKRETATLKCYPIPRHDTVYWYQQGPGQDPQFLISFYEKMQSDKGSIPDRFSAQQFSDYHSELNMSSLELGDSALYFCASSSEKGNTIYFGEGSWLTVV.

The chain links TRBV5-6 to TRBJ2-3; no firm D call. The CDR3 is 14 residues long. Trimming shortened V by 0 bases and J by 0 bases, and 5 bases separated the two germline ends. Germline V gene sequence: CDR1 SGHDT, CDR2 YYEEEE. CDR3 in amino acids: CASSLAASTDTQYF. DNA for the CDR3: TGTGCCAGCAGCTTGGCTGCTAGCACAGATACGCAGTATTTT. Combining the CDR3 with reference TRBV5-6 and TRBJ2-3 gives the whole variable domain DAGVTQSPTHLIKTRGQQVTLRCSPKSGHDTVSWYQQALGQGPQFIFQYYEEEERQRGNFPDRFSGHQFPNYSSELNVNALLLGDSALYLCASSLAASTDTQYFGPGTRLTVL.

V usage is TRBV28 and J usage is TRBJ2-7; D call uncertain. Per germline, CDR1 MDHEN and CDR2 SYDVKM. This CDR3 region has 14 residues. V gave up 0 bases and J gave up 3 bases, with 9 bases separating them. Here the CDR3 DNA reads TGTGCCAGCAGTTTATGGGAGTCAGTCTACGAGCAGTACTTC. This sequence encodes CASSLWESVYEQYF. The full variable domain, its missing parts supplied by reference TRBV28 and TRBJ2-7, is DVKVTQSSRYLVKRTGEKVFLECVQDMDHENMFWYRQDPGLGLRLIYFSYDVKMKEKGDIPEGYSVSREKKERFSLILESASTNQTSMYLCASSLWESVYEQYFGPGTRLTVT.

The chain links TRBV5-8 to TRBJ2-4; perhaps TRBD2 as D (6 bases). This CDR3 comprises 16 residues. With 4 bases removed from V and 1 base from J, the gap between germline ends came to 15 bases. Germline V gene lookup returns CDR1 SGHTS and CDR2 YDEGEE. CDR3 residues: CASSEGTRSAKNIQYF. CDR3 nucleotide sequence: TGTGCCAGCAGCGAAGGGACTCGGAGTGCCAAAAACATTCAGTACTTC.

This rearrangement joins TRBV18 to TRBJ1-5; 9 bases line up with TRBD1. Unmatched junction bases numbered 4, after V lost 1 base and J lost 0 bases. This CDR3 comprises 17 residues. Germline V gene lookup returns CDR1 KGHSH and CDR2 LQKENI. The CDR3 DNA sequence: TGTGCCAGCTCACCACTCAGGACAGGGGATAGCAATCAGCCCCAGCATTTT. The encoded protein is CASSPLRTGDSNQPQHF. Full variable domain (remainder filled in from reference TRBV18 and TRBJ1-5): NAGVMQNPRHLVRRRGQEARLRCSPMKGHSHVYWYRQLPEEGLKFMVYLQKENIIDESGMPKERFSAEFPKEGPSILRIQQVVRGDSAAYFCASSPLRTGDSNQPQHFGDGTRLSIL.

This clone was picked up a small number of times. A junction boundary mismatches the germline segment, possibly from a read error. The chain combines TRBV5-1 with TRBJ1-3; TRBD1 might be the D (5 bases). This CDR3 is built from 15 residues. Germline CDR1 is SGHRS and CDR2 is YFSETQ. CDR3 sequence (DNA): TGCGCCAGCAGCCTCTCCAGGGCTTTTGGAGACACCATATATTTT. Encoded protein: CASSLSRAFGDTIYF.